The 9 T cell receptor beta chains below were found in one sample sequenced in a study of cytomegalovirus exposure and HLA in healthy donors. This PCR relied on a set of 60 Vbeta primers and 13 Jbeta primers. Libraries were prepared by immunoSEQ multiplex PCR; TCRdb keeps only in-frame clonotypes and omits some of them. The table shows 150,000 to 200,000 clones, with over 65% occurring only once. The sample comprised PBMCs. These receptors all come from a woman aged 25 to 39 in good health and CMV-seropositive.

The CDR3 protein is CASSLQGDQPQHF. DNA for the CDR3: TGTGCCAGCAGCTTACAGGGGGATCAGCCCCAGCATTTT. The V call is TRBV7-9, the J call TRBJ1-5; 7 bases are a match to TRBD1. The V and J ends lost 2 bases and 5 bases, in that order; junction bases with no gene match: 0. This CDR3 spans 13 amino acids. Germline loops: CDR1 SEHNR, CDR2 FQNEAQ (reference sequence).

The chain has TRBV5-4 and TRBJ2-5; TRBD1 agrees at 8 bases. CDR1 and CDR2 (germline): SGHNT, YYREEE (reference sequence). Trimming took 0 bases from V and 5 from J; bases not matched to a gene: 6. The CDR3 sequence is 15 residues long. CDR3 in DNA: TGTGCCAGCAGCTTGGCCCCGGACAGGGTTGAGACCCAGTACTTC. It translates to CASSLAPDRVETQYF.

This chain uses TRBV27 with TRBJ2-7, with TRBD1 as a possible D gene (5 bases). Germline lookup yields CDR1 MNHEY and CDR2 SMNVEV (reference sequence). CDR3 length equals 14 residues. V was shortened by 6 bases and J by 0 bases, with 12 bases between the two germline ends. CDR3 in amino acids: CASRKQVSSYEQYF. CDR3 nucleotide sequence: TGTGCCAGCAGAAAACAGGTGAGCTCCTACGAGCAGTACTTC.

The V call is TRBV4-2, the J call TRBJ1-4, with D perhaps TRBD1 (6 bases). Looked up from germline, CDR1 is LGHNA and CDR2 is YNFKEQ. The CDR3 sequence is 17 residues long. Trimming stripped 0 bases from V and 5 bases from J, with 16 bases between. CDR3 in amino acids: CASSQEGGGRGNEKLFF. Here the CDR3 DNA reads TGTGCCAGCAGCCAAGAAGGGGGGGGTCGGGGAAATGAAAAACTGTTTTTT.

V is TRBV6-1 and J is TRBJ1-4, with a weak D call TRBD1 (5 bases). The germline V and J ends were trimmed by 8 bases and 7 bases, with 20 bases remaining between them. CDR3 length: 15 amino acids. Germline CDR1 and CDR2: MNHNS and SASEGT. The CDR3 nucleotides read TGTGCCAGCGCCCGCCCGGGAGGGGTCGGTGAAAAACTGTTTTTT. Translated, it gives CASARPGGVGEKLFF.

The chain uses TRBV27 and TRBJ2-7; TRBD2 matches 7 bases. The germline CDR1 and CDR2 sequences are MNHEY and SMNVEV (reference sequence). V was pared by 7 bases and J by 0 bases, with 9 bases of the junction left unmatched. This CDR3 spans 15 amino acids. The DNA for the CDR3 is TGTGCCAGCACTCATCTTGGCGGGAGCTCCTACGAGCAGTACTTC. Protein product: CASTHLGGSSYEQYF.

The chain combines TRBV30 with TRBJ2-7, with D maybe TRBD1 (6 bases). Germline values: CDR1 GTSNPN, CDR2 SVGIG (reference sequence). Between the trimmed V and J ends, which lost 4 bases and 2 bases, there was a span of 12 bases. CDR3 size: 13 residues. CDR3 nucleotides: TGTGCCTGGAAATCTGGACAGACCTACGAGCAGTACTTC. This codes for CAWKSGQTYEQYF.

The rearrangement uses TRBV27 and TRBJ1-2; D unresolved. Germline CDR1 and CDR2: MNHEY and SMNVEV (reference sequence). CDR3 length: 13 residues. With 2 bases removed from V and 7 bases from J, the gap between germline ends came to 11 bases. Written as DNA, the CDR3 is TGTGCCAGCAGTTTAGGGCGGGATCGTGGCTACACCTTC. Translated: CASSLGRDRGYTF.

This rearrangement joins TRBV13 to TRBJ2-1, with 9 bases fitting TRBD2. Losses at the gene ends were 3 bases for V and 3 bases for J; bases not matched to a gene: 9. From germline, CDR1 is PRHDT and CDR2 FYEKMQ (reference sequence). The CDR3 contains 17 residues. CDR3 DNA sequence: TGTGCCAGCAGCTTTCCCAGTAGCGGGAGACGCTACAATGAGCAGTTCTTC. The encoded protein is CASSFPSSGRRYNEQFF. The full variable domain, in which reference TRBV13 and TRBJ2-1 provide the parts outside the CDR3, is AAGVIQSPRHLIKEKRETATLKCYPIPRHDTVYWYQQGPGQDPQFLISFYEKMQSDKGSIPDRFSAQQFSDYHSELNMSSLELGDSALYFCASSFPSSGRRYNEQFFGPGTRLTVL.